A selection of T cell receptor beta chains follows, all from one sample in a study of cytomegalovirus exposure and HLA in healthy donors. Repertoires were generated with immunoSEQ multiplex PCR, while TCRdb's copy carries only in-frame clones and drops some. Of approximately 89,000 clones in the sample, roughly three quarters were seen once. Sequenced sample: PBMCs. These receptors originate from a male donor in good health and CMV-seronegative. Each CDR3 is given with its conserved first and last residue. Fields, in order: D gene, clone size, J gene, V gene, CDR3 protein, CDR3 DNA. A D gene is named only where the DNA matches it firmly. Where a row states a size, it is once, few, many or the class of an expanded clone; other rows omit it.

D: TRBD1; size: few; J: TRBJ2-7; V: TRBV29-1; CDR3: CSVQDRAYEQYF; DNA: TGCAGCGTACAGGACAGGGCTTACGAGCAGTACTTC
D: .; size: .; J: TRBJ2-7; V: TRBV6-5; CDR3: CASRPGHSYEQYF; DNA: TGTGCCAGCAGACCGGGACATTCCTACGAGCAGTACTTC
D: TRBD1; size: .; J: TRBJ2-3; V: TRBV19; CDR3: CASSKTGGGDTQYF; DNA: TGTGCCAGTAGTAAGACAGGGGGCGGAGATACGCAGTATTTT
D: .; size: .; J: TRBJ2-7; V: TRBV28; CDR3: CASGTTLYEQYF; DNA: TGTGCCAGCGGGACAACGCTCTACGAGCAGTACTTC
D: .; size: .; J: TRBJ2-7; V: TRBV11-3; CDR3: CASSLEGGSYEQYF; DNA: TGTGCCAGCAGCTTAGAAGGCGGTTCCTACGAGCAGTACTTC
D: TRBD1; size: once; J: TRBJ1-1; V: TRBV25-1; CDR3: CASSEWDSFGAGAFF; DNA: TGTGCCAGCAGTGAATGGGACAGCTTTGGCGCCGGAGCTTTCTTT
D: TRBD1; size: .; J: TRBJ1-2; V: TRBV18; CDR3: CASSPDRGYGYTF; DNA: TGTGCCAGCTCACCCGACAGGGGCTATGGCTACACCTTC
D: .; size: .; J: TRBJ1-2; V: TRBV6-1; CDR3: CASSELRDGYTF; DNA: TGTGCCAGCAGTGAACTCAGGGATGGCTACACCTTC
D: TRBD1; size: .; J: TRBJ2-7; V: TRBV7-9; CDR3: CASSYRTGGTYEQYF; DNA: TGTGCCAGCAGCTATCGGACAGGGGGAACCTACGAGCAGTACTTC
D: .; size: .; J: TRBJ1-5; V: TRBV15; CDR3: CATSRPQGSNQPQHF; DNA: TGTGCCACCAGCAGACCTCAGGGAAGCAATCAGCCCCAGCATTTT
D: .; size: .; J: TRBJ2-7; V: TRBV27; CDR3: CASSQGPSYEQYF; DNA: TGTGCCAGCAGTCAGGGCCCCTCCTACGAGCAGTACTTC
D: TRBD2; size: .; J: TRBJ2-4; V: TRBV9; CDR3: CASSAVAGGLDSQYF; DNA: TGTGCCAGCAGCGCAGTAGCGGGGGGGCTCGACAGTCAGTACTTC
D: .; size: few; J: TRBJ2-5; V: TRBV7-2; CDR3: CASSLAEMTVSETQYF; DNA: TGTGCCAGCAGCTTAGCGGAAATGACAGTATCAGAGACCCAGTACTTC
D: .; size: .; J: TRBJ1-5; V: TRBV2; CDR3: CASSGTKRNQPQHF; DNA: TGTGCCAGCAGTGGGACAAAAAGGAATCAGCCCCAGCATTTT
D: TRBD2; size: few; J: TRBJ2-5; V: TRBV5-1; CDR3: CASSLGVTTGLAGGAQYF; DNA: TGCGCCAGCAGCTTGGGGGTCACTACTGGACTAGCGGGAGGGGCCCAGTACTTC
D: TRBD1; size: medium-sized; J: TRBJ1-5; V: TRBV6-1; CDR3: CASSPGTGFQPQHF; DNA: TGTGCCAGCAGCCCCGGGACAGGGTTTCAGCCCCAGCATTTT
D: .; size: .; J: TRBJ1-1; V: TRBV7-6; CDR3: CASSSPNGGEAFF; DNA: TGTGCCAGCAGCTCCCCTAACGGCGGTGAAGCTTTCTTT
D: .; size: .; J: TRBJ2-1; V: TRBV7-2; CDR3: CASSLEGGRGNEQFF; DNA: TGTGCCAGCAGCTTAGAAGGAGGCCGGGGAAATGAGCAGTTCTTC
D: .; size: .; J: TRBJ1-1; V: TRBV28; CDR3: CASSSGVTGLAFF; DNA: TGTGCCAGCAGTTCCGGGGTTACAGGGTTGGCTTTCTTT
D: TRBD2; size: .; J: TRBJ2-1; V: TRBV7-2; CDR3: CASSLPGTSNNEQFF; DNA: TGTGCCAGCAGCTTACCTGGGACTAGTAACAATGAGCAGTTCTTC
D: .; size: .; J: TRBJ1-3; V: TRBV19; CDR3: CASSIEHSLRNTIYF; DNA: TGTGCCAGTAGTATTGAACATTCTTTGAGAAACACCATATATTTT
D: TRBD1; size: .; J: TRBJ1-1; V: TRBV4-3; CDR3: CASSFQQGEAFF; DNA: TGCGCCAGCAGCTTTCAACAGGGGGAAGCTTTCTTT
D: TRBD1; size: .; J: TRBJ2-5; V: TRBV4-3; CDR3: CASSQEGRTGQETQYF; DNA: TGCGCCAGCAGCCAAGAGGGAAGGACAGGCCAAGAGACCCAGTACTTC
D: TRBD1; size: .; J: TRBJ2-7; V: TRBV28; CDR3: CASSLTGGSYEQYF; DNA: TGTGCCAGCAGTTTGACAGGGGGCTCCTACGAGCAGTACTTC
D: .; size: .; J: TRBJ1-5; V: TRBV6-6; CDR3: CASSYSSDQPQHF; DNA: TGTGCCAGCAGTTACTCTTCAGATCAGCCCCAGCATTTT
D: TRBD1; size: .; J: TRBJ1-1; V: TRBV28; CDR3: CASSTGGSKAFF; DNA: TGTGCCAGCAGTACAGGGGGAAGTAAAGCTTTCTTT
D: TRBD2; size: .; J: TRBJ2-7; V: TRBV9; CDR3: CASSVAGTSGSSYEQYF; DNA: TGTGCCAGCAGCGTAGCCGGGACTAGCGGGTCCTCCTACGAGCAGTACTTC
D: .; size: few; J: TRBJ2-7; V: TRBV28; CDR3: CASSSTYTREAGERYEQYF; DNA: TGTGCCAGCAGCTCAACGTATACCCGGGAGGCAGGGGAAAGATACGAGCAGTACTTC
D: .; size: .; J: TRBJ2-1; V: TRBV11-2; CDR3: CASSLIRGKYNEQFF; DNA: TGTGCCAGCAGCTTAATCAGGGGCAAATACAATGAGCAGTTCTTC
D: .; size: few; J: TRBJ2-3; V: TRBV19; CDR3: CASSIGGGGYTDTQYF; DNA: TGTGCCAGTAGTATTGGAGGGGGCGGATACACAGATACGCAGTATTTT
D: TRBD2; size: .; J: TRBJ2-2; V: TRBV5-1; CDR3: CASSLVASGGTGELFF; DNA: TGCGCCAGCAGCTTGGTGGCTAGCGGGGGTACCGGGGAGCTGTTTTTT
D: TRBD1; size: .; J: TRBJ1-2; V: TRBV27; CDR3: CASRPKPGQGTYGYTF; DNA: TGTGCCAGCAGACCTAAACCGGGACAGGGGACATACGGCTACACCTTC
D: .; size: .; J: TRBJ1-3; V: TRBV5-1; CDR3: CASSLGMDNLLNTIYF; DNA: TGCGCCAGCAGCTTGGGAATGGACAACCTATTGAACACCATATATTTT
D: TRBD2; size: few; J: TRBJ2-2; V: TRBV4-3; CDR3: CASSQDTSGAGELFF; DNA: TGCGCCAGCAGCCAAGATACGAGCGGGGCCGGGGAGCTGTTTTTT
D: TRBD1; size: once; J: TRBJ1-2; V: TRBV28; CDR3: CASSKTGAYGYTF; DNA: TGTGCCAGCAGTAAAACAGGGGCCTATGGCTACACCTTC
D: .; size: .; J: TRBJ2-1; V: TRBV9; CDR3: CASSVDWRDNEQFF; DNA: TGTGCCAGCAGCGTAGACTGGCGGGACAATGAGCAGTTCTTC
D: TRBD2; size: once; J: TRBJ2-2; V: TRBV2; CDR3: CASSGASGRTGELFF; DNA: TGTGCCAGCAGTGGAGCTAGCGGAAGGACCGGGGAGCTGTTTTTT
D: TRBD1; size: .; J: TRBJ1-5; V: TRBV6-6; CDR3: CASRSTGGQPQHF; DNA: TGTGCCAGCAGGTCGACAGGGGGACAGCCCCAGCATTTT
D: TRBD1; size: .; J: TRBJ2-2; V: TRBV7-2; CDR3: CASIPTGGVNTGELFF; DNA: TGTGCCAGCATCCCGACAGGGGGGGTGAACACCGGGGAGCTGTTTTTT
D: .; size: few; J: TRBJ1-4; V: TRBV5-1; CDR3: CASSLPGTATNEKLFF; DNA: TGCGCCAGCAGCTTGCCGGGTACTGCAACTAATGAAAAACTGTTTTTT
D: .; size: .; J: TRBJ1-5; V: TRBV7-2; CDR3: CASSPGAGPQPQHF; DNA: TGTGCCAGCAGCCCAGGGGCAGGGCCTCAGCCCCAGCATTTT
D: .; size: .; J: TRBJ1-3; V: TRBV6-6; CDR3: CASSPGQKYSGNTIYF; DNA: TGTGCCAGCAGCCCCGGACAGAAATACTCTGGAAACACCATATATTTT
D: TRBD1; size: .; J: TRBJ1-5; V: TRBV19; CDR3: CATRSGTGRGSNQPQHF; DNA: TGTGCCACTCGCTCCGGGACAGGGAGGGGTAGCAATCAGCCCCAGCATTTT